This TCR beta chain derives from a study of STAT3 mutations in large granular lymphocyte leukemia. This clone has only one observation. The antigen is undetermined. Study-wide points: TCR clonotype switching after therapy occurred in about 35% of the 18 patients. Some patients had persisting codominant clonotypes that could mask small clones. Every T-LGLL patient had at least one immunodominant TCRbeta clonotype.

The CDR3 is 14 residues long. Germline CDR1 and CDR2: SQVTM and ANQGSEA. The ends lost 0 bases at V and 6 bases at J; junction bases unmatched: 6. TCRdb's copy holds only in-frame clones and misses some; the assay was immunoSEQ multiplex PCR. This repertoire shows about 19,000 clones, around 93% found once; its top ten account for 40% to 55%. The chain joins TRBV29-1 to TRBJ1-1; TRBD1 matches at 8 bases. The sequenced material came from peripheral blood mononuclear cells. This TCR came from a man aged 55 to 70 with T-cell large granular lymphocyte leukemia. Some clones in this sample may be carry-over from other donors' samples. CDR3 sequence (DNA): TGCAGCGTTGAAGACCGGACAGGGAAGGCTGAAGCTTTCTTT. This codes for CSVEDRTGKAEAFF. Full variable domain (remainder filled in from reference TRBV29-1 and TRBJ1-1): SAVISQKPSRDICQRGTSLTIQCQVDSQVTMMFWYRQQPGQSLTLIATANQGSEATYESGFVIDKFPISRPNLTFSTLTVSNMSPEDSSIYLCSVEDRTGKAEAFFGQGTRLTVV.